Listed below are T cell receptor beta chains from one sample, sequenced in a study of shared clonotypes between healthy human individuals. The protocol was immunoSEQ multiplex PCR, while the TCRdb copy is restricted to in-frame clones and leaves out a portion. The data contain about 2 million clones, approximately 95% of them singletons. The material sequenced was naive CD8+ T cells sorted from blood. The receptors were gathered from a young man in good health. Each CDR3 is given with its conserved first and last residue. D genes are given only for firm matches. Size values are once, few and many counts, or a class for expanded clones, and some rows have none.

NA	TRBV6-5	TRBJ1-2	NA	TGTGCCAGCAGCCAAGGTGTTAACTATGGCTACACCTTC	CASSQGVNYGYTF
NA	TRBV5-6	TRBJ2-1	NA	TGTGCCAGCAGCCTAGGGATGATCAATGAGCAGTTCTTC	CASSLGMINEQFF
TRBD2	TRBV5-1	TRBJ2-7	NA	TGCGCCAGCAGCCTGGGCGGGAGGACGTACGAGCAGTACTTC	CASSLGGRTYEQYF
TRBD2	TRBV7-2	TRBJ2-5	NA	TGTGCCAGCAGCCACGGGACTAGCGGGGGGGCCTTCGAGACCCAGTACTTC	CASSHGTSGGAFETQYF
NA	TRBV25-1	TRBJ1-3	NA	TGTGCCAGCAGTGGGGAGGGCTTGGTTGGAAACACCATATATTTT	CASSGEGLVGNTIYF
NA	TRBV7-2	TRBJ1-6	NA	TGTGCCAGCAGCTTAAGTTGGGATTCACCCCTCCACTTT	CASSLSWDSPLHF
NA	TRBV11-3	TRBJ2-1	NA	TGTGCCAGCAGCTCCGGGGTAGCCTACAATGAGCAGTTCTTC	CASSSGVAYNEQFF
NA	TRBV5-6	TRBJ1-2	NA	TGTGCCAGCAGCCGAATGAGCAACTATGGCTACACCTTC	CASSRMSNYGYTF
NA	TRBV11-2	TRBJ2-2	once	TGTGCCGGCGGGAGGCCAGGGGGGAACACCGGGGAGCTGTTTTTT	CAGGRPGGNTGELFF
TRBD2	TRBV27	TRBJ2-5	NA	TGTGCCAGCAGACTAGCGGGGACGTACCAAGAGACCCAGTACTTC	CASRLAGTYQETQYF
NA	TRBV6-5	TRBJ1-1	NA	TGTGCCAGCAGTCACGGGAGCAACACTGAAGCTTTCTTT	CASSHGSNTEAFF
TRBD2	TRBV7-2	TRBJ2-5	NA	TGTGCCAGCAGCTTAGTAAGCGGGGGCGGGGAGACCCAGTACTTC	CASSLVSGGGETQYF
TRBD1	TRBV30	TRBJ1-1	NA	TGTGCCTGGAGTCGCGGACAGGGAGGATTTACTGAAGCTTTCTTT	CAWSRGQGGFTEAFF
NA	TRBV4-1	TRBJ1-5	once	TGCGCCAGCAGCCATATACACAGGGTCGATCAGCCCCAGCATTTT	CASSHIHRVDQPQHF
TRBD2	TRBV6-6	TRBJ2-1	NA	TGTGCCAGCAGTTACTCGGCGGGAGGGGGGAACAATGAGCAGTTCTTC	CASSYSAGGGNNEQFF
TRBD2	TRBV7-9	TRBJ2-3	once	TGTGCCAGCAGCTTTAGCGGGGGGTCTGCAGATACGCAGTATTTT	CASSFSGGSADTQYF
NA	TRBV6-1	TRBJ1-2	NA	TGTGCCAGCAGTGAAGTTGGGGGGGCTTCAGCTAACTATGGCTACACCTTC	CASSEVGGASANYGYTF
NA	TRBV12-2	TRBJ1-6	NA	TGTGCAAGTCGCTTTACTACGGTCTGGGATTCACCCCTCCACTTT	CASRFTTVWDSPLHF
TRBD1	TRBV19	TRBJ2-7	NA	TGTGCCACACAAGGACAGGGCGCTTACGAGCAGTACTTC	CATQGQGAYEQYF
TRBD1	TRBV7-9	TRBJ2-1	NA	TGTGCCAGCAGCTTGGGGACAGGGTCTGAGCAGTTCTTC	CASSLGTGSEQFF
NA	TRBV5-4	TRBJ1-2	NA	TGTGCCAGCAGATCTCCCCATGGCTACACCTTC	CASRSPHGYTF
NA	TRBV7-9	TRBJ2-7	NA	TGTGCCAGCAGCTTAGAGGGCAGGGGAAGCGAGCAGTACTTC	CASSLEGRGSEQYF
NA	TRBV25-1	TRBJ1-2	NA	TGTGCCAGCAGTGAATCAGGGACTTGGTATGGCTACACCTTC	CASSESGTWYGYTF
NA	TRBV20-1	TRBJ1-1	NA	TGCAGTGCTAGACCAAACACTGAAGCTTTCTTT	CSARPNTEAFF
NA	TRBV11-3	TRBJ1-2	NA	TGTGCCAGCAGCACTTTATGGGCCCGAGCGGGGTCTAACTATGGCTACACCTTC	CASSTLWARAGSNYGYTF
NA	TRBV7-9	TRBJ2-7	NA	TGTGCCAGCAGCTCTACAGGGGGGGAGCCCTACGAGCAGTACTTC	CASSSTGGEPYEQYF
TRBD1	TRBV29-1	TRBJ1-1	NA	TGCAGCGCCCACCCCGGGACAGGGAGCACTGAAGCTTCCTTT	CSAHPGTGSTEASF
TRBD1	TRBV19	TRBJ2-7	NA	TGTGCCAGTAGCCCGACAGGGGCAACATACGAGCAGTACTTC	CASSPTGATYEQYF